This TCR beta chain was observed in a study of blood T cell repertoires in COVID-19. Study-level information: PBMCs, B-cell-depleted T cells, or T cells were the source of the cDNA or gDNA that made up the material.

CDR1 LGHDT and CDR2 YNNKEL come from the germline V gene (reference sequence). The CDR3 totals 16 residues. J gave up 4 bases and V 4 bases, and 8 bases lay outside the gene matches. This clone was seen a few times. TCRdb keeps only in-frame clones here, not all; method: immunoSEQ multiplex PCR. The sample shows about 140,000 clones, 88% of them seen only once. Sample: peripheral blood. The clonotype comes from a man between 65 and 79 years old with acute or convalescent COVID-19. The V and J genes are TRBV3-1 (or the pseudogene TRBV3-2) and TRBJ1-5, with 9 bases lining up with TRBD1. CDR3 nucleotide sequence: TGTGCCAGCAGCCGAGCGACAGGGGGGCGGAATCAGCCCCAGCATTTT. It encodes CASSRATGGRNQPQHF.